These 26 T cell receptor beta chains came from one sample sequenced in a study of T cell repertoires in cytomegalovirus infection. TCRdb called the reads again in MiXCR, with one record for every CDR3 protein. The sample contains about 310,000 distinct CDR3 sequences, about a sixth of which appear only once. Sequencing was performed on PBMCs. These receptor sequences come from a human donor in good health (CMV status not recorded). Some clones in this sample may be carry-over from other donors' samples.

This clonotype was seen repeatedly, ten times or more. The rearrangement joins TRBV28 to TRBJ1-2; a possible D gene is TRBD1 (6 bases). The V end was cut by 3 bases, the J end by 4 bases, with 9 bases between. This CDR3 region has 13 residues. Germline V gene sequence: CDR1 MDHEN, CDR2 SYDVKM. The DNA for the CDR3 is TGTGCCAGCAGTTTGGGGGCGTTCTATGGCTACACCTTC. Amino acids: CASSLGAFYGYTF.

On this clonotype itself: One junction end does not reproduce the germline sequence, and a read error may be involved. The chain carries TRBV2 and TRBJ2-4; TRBD1 matches 7 bases. CDR1 is SNHLY, CDR2 FYNNEI, per germline. The CDR3 covers 15 residues. This CDR3 reads CASSDQGVAKNTQYF. The CDR3, as DNA: TGTGCCAGCAGTGACCAGGGGGTAGCCAAAAACACTCAGTACTTC.

This clonotype was detected many times. J is TRBJ2-7 and V is TRBV25-1, with 8 bases identical to TRBD1. The trim removed 2 bases at V and 4 bases at J, leaving 7 bases unmatched. Germline lookup yields CDR1 MGHDK and CDR2 SYGVNS. The CDR3 consists of 15 residues. CDR3 amino acids: CASSERAGGQYEQYF. For the CDR3, the DNA is TGTGCCAGCAGTGAACGGGCAGGGGGCCAGTACGAGCAGTACTTC.

This chain joins TRBV4-3 and TRBJ2-3, with a tentative D call TRBD1 (6 bases). This CDR3 has 18 amino acids. V shed 0 bases and J shed 3 bases, with 19 bases lying between them. Germline V CDR1 and CDR2: LGHNA, YSLEER. The CDR3 DNA is TGCGCCAGCAGCCAAGAAGTTGCCGGGGCTGGGACAACAGATACGCAGTATTTT. Translation gives CASSQEVAGAGTTDTQYF.

The V gene is TRBV4-2, the J gene TRBJ1-5; maybe TRBD1 (5 bases). The CDR3 loop spans 14 amino acids. V shed 3 bases and J shed 7 bases, with 13 bases lying between them. Germline V gene sequence: CDR1 LGHNA, CDR2 YNFKEQ. CDR3 bases: TGTGCCAGCAGCCAGTGGGGGTCCGGGCAGCCCCAGCATTTT. Translation: CASSQWGSGQPQHF.

This clonotype was found a few times. The V call is TRBV10-3, the J call TRBJ2-6; 8 bases are a match to TRBD2. The J segment lost 0 bases and the V segment lost 4 bases, leaving 8 bases of the junction unmatched. This CDR3 comprises 18 residues. CDR1 and CDR2 from the germline V gene are ENHRY and SYGVKD. The CDR3 reads CAISGGGLGSSGANVLTF. The CDR3 DNA is TGTGCCATCAGTGGCGGGGGACTAGGGAGCTCTGGGGCCAACGTCCTGACTTTC.

This clonotype was observed a few times. The rearrangement links TRBV4-3 to TRBJ2-5, with 10 bases matching TRBD2. Germline CDR1 is LGHNA and CDR2 is YSLEER. V dropped 1 base and J dropped 2; count of bases not matched to a gene: 4. The CDR3 runs to 16 residues. The CDR3 here is CASSQGVAGGQETQYF. The CDR3 coding sequence is TGCGCCAGCAGCCAAGGGGTAGCGGGGGGACAAGAGACCCAGTACTTC.

This clonotype was detected only a few times. This sequence joins TRBV4-3 and TRBJ2-4; weak D call: TRBD1 (5 bases). V shed 0 bases and J shed 1 base, with 13 bases lying between them. The CDR3 length is 17 residues. Germline assignment: CDR1 LGHNA and CDR2 YSLEER. The chain's CDR3 is CASSQDFAGMAKNIQYF. The DNA of the CDR3 is TGCGCCAGCAGCCAAGATTTTGCAGGGATGGCCAAAAACATTCAGTACTTC.

This clonotype was seen many times. The chain recombines TRBV7-2 with TRBJ1-1; 9 bases are a match to TRBD1. The ends lost 5 bases at V and 4 bases at J; junction bases unmatched: 8. The CDR3 extends over 15 amino acids. Germline values: CDR1 SGHTA, CDR2 FQGNSA. This CDR3 reads CASSVHRGLATEAFF. The CDR3, as DNA: TGTGCCAGCAGCGTTCACAGGGGGCTAGCCACTGAAGCTTTCTTT.

This clonotype was seen a handful of times. This chain connects TRBV7-2 to TRBJ2-3; 9 nucleotides agree with TRBD2. The junction had 7 bases not matched to a gene; V was cut back by 5 bases and J by 1 base. The CDR3 has 16 amino acids. Germline V gene sequence: CDR1 SGHTA, CDR2 FQGNSA. CDR3 coding DNA: TGTGCCAGCAGCCTATTGAGCGGGGGGCGCACAGATACGCAGTATTTT. Protein sequence: CASSLLSGGRTDTQYF.

Only a few counts were recorded for this clonotype. The rearrangement links TRBV19 to TRBJ2-7; D not resolved. Looked up from germline, CDR1 is LNHDA and CDR2 is SQIVND (reference sequence). The CDR3 runs to 12 residues. V lost 8 bases and J lost 0, with 8 bases in between. CDR3 sequence: CASGRSSYEQYF. As DNA, the CDR3 is TGTGCCAGTGGCAGGAGCTCCTACGAGCAGTACTTC.

This clonotype has a handful of counts. The rearrangement joins TRBV5-1 to TRBJ1-2; D not resolved. The V and J ends lost 4 bases and 0 bases respectively, with 16 bases between them. There are 16 residues in the CDR3. Germline loops: CDR1 SGHRS, CDR2 YFSETQ. The DNA of the CDR3 is TGCGCCAGCAGCGAAGCACCCCTGTCGACTAACTATGGCTACACCTTC. Encoded protein: CASSEAPLSTNYGYTF.

The gene calls are TRBV5-1 and TRBJ1-1, with 12 bases aligning to TRBD1. V dropped 4 bases and J dropped 10; count of bases not matched to a gene: 5. This CDR3 is 13 amino acids long. The V gene's germline CDR1 is SGHRS and CDR2 YFSETQ. The DNA for the CDR3 is TGCGCCAGCAGCCGGGACAGGGGGCTCGCAGCTTTCTTT. It encodes CASSRDRGLAAFF.

In this sample, this clonotype turned up many times. J is TRBJ2-3 and V is TRBV28; D not resolved. The V end lost 2 bases, the J end lost 12 bases, and 12 bases lay between the germline ends. This CDR3 region has 12 residues. Per germline, CDR1 MDHEN and CDR2 SYDVKM. CDR3 nucleotides: TGTGCCAGCAGTTTAGTGGCCGGCCCCCAGTATTTT. Translating it yields CASSLVAGPQYF.

This clonotype was observed at least ten times. The V and J genes are TRBV7-9 and TRBJ2-3, with D possibly TRBD2 on 6 matching bases. Germline CDR1 is SEHNR and CDR2 is FQNEAQ (reference sequence). Trimming removed 7 bases at V and 0 bases at J, with 17 bases between. This CDR3 contains 16 residues. The CDR3 sequence: CASIKSLGGSTDTQYF. CDR3 DNA: TGTGCCAGCATTAAATCCCTCGGGGGTAGCACAGATACGCAGTATTTT.

The chain has TRBV28 and TRBJ1-6; D possibly corresponds to TRBD1 (5 bases). Trimming cost V 10 bases and J 7 bases, with 17 bases left between them. The CDR3 spans 14 residues. Germline-derived CDR1 and CDR2 are MDHEN and SYDVKM. CDR3 protein: CAIRTGTLNSPLHF. CDR3 DNA sequence: TGTGCCATTCGCACCGGGACGCTGAATTCACCCCTCCACTTT.

In its sample, this clonotype was seen once. The V gene is TRBV5-1, the J gene TRBJ2-3; tentative D call: TRBD1 (6 bases). Trimming left V 4 bases short and J 2 bases short, with 17 bases between. Germline CDR1 and CDR2: SGHRS and YFSETQ. CDR3 length: 16 amino acids. CDR3 DNA: TGCGCCAGCAGCGAAGGGACATTTGGAACCACAGATACGCAGTATTTT. It codes for CASSEGTFGTTDTQYF.

The chain has TRBV24-1 and TRBJ2-5, with 7 bases that match TRBD1. The J segment lost 2 bases and the V segment lost 0 bases, leaving 2 bases of the junction unmatched. This CDR3 contains 15 residues. CDR1 and CDR2 (germline): KGHDR, SFDVKD. The CDR3 here is CATSDLPGQQETQYF. Here the CDR3 DNA reads TGTGCCACCAGTGATTTGCCGGGACAGCAAGAGACCCAGTACTTC.

V is TRBV5-6 and J is TRBJ2-5; 7 bases line up with TRBD1. The germline CDR1 and CDR2 sequences are SGHDT and YYEEEE. The trim removed 5 bases at V and 3 bases at J, leaving 7 bases unmatched. The CDR3 covers 14 residues. The CDR3 bases are TGTGCCAGCAGATCCGGGACAGATAAAGAGACCCAGTACTTC. Protein product: CASRSGTDKETQYF.

This clonotype has a handful of counts. This chain links TRBV20-1 with TRBJ1-1; D unresolved. In germline, CDR1 is DFQATT, CDR2 SNEGSKA (reference sequence). Trimming shortened V by 3 bases and J by 6 bases, and 8 bases separated the two germline ends. The CDR3 has 11 residues. The CDR3 DNA sequence: TGCAGTGCTAGCCCGGGCCCTGAAGCTTTCTTT. This gives the protein CSASPGPEAFF.

This clonotype came up many times. This rearrangement joins TRBV7-2 to TRBJ1-2; 7 positions match TRBD1. Per the germline V gene, CDR1 is SGHTA and CDR2 is FQGNSA. This CDR3 has 15 residues. The V and J ends lost 7 bases and 5 bases, in that order; junction bases with no gene match: 13. The CDR3 is CASTIGSNRGYGYTF. Here the CDR3 DNA reads TGTGCCAGCACCATCGGATCAAACAGGGGTTATGGCTACACCTTC.

This clonotype was picked up many times. This chain uses TRBV12-3 or TRBV12-4 with TRBJ1-6; D ambiguous. Trimming removed 4 bases from V and 12 bases from J, with 10 bases in between. The CDR3 runs 12 residues. The CDR3 sequence: CASSSSPGPLHF. The CDR3 DNA reads as TGTGCCAGCAGTTCGAGTCCCGGACCCCTCCACTTT.

This clonotype was observed a few times. The gene calls are TRBV4-1 and TRBJ2-1; the match to TRBD2 covers 7 bases. This CDR3 is built from 19 residues. J gave up 3 bases and V 1 base, and 15 bases lay outside the gene matches. The V gene's germline CDR1 is MGHRA and CDR2 YSYEKL. CDR3 region: CASSQGGLAGLGFYNEQFF. The CDR3 DNA sequence: TGCGCCAGCAGCCAAGGGGGGTTAGCGGGTCTTGGTTTCTACAATGAGCAGTTCTTC.

At least ten counts were recorded for this clonotype. The chain uses TRBV6-1 and TRBJ2-7; 11 nucleotides line up with TRBD2. Germline V gene sequence: CDR1 MNHNS, CDR2 SASEGT. This CDR3 has 15 amino acids. V trimming: 5 bases; J trimming: 2 bases; junction bases outside the gene matches: 5. Here the CDR3 reads CASSRLAGGPYEQYF. The CDR3 DNA sequence: TGTGCCAGCAGTCGTCTAGCGGGGGGTCCCTACGAGCAGTACTTC.

This clonotype was seen many times. The CDR3 sequence: CASSLSTDFNYGYTF. CDR3 DNA: TGTGCCAGCAGCTTATCAACAGATTTCAACTATGGCTACACCTTC. V is TRBV7-9 and J is TRBJ1-2; no firm D call. CDR3 length equals 15 residues. Germline loops: CDR1 SEHNR, CDR2 FQNEAQ (reference sequence). Trimming took off 2 bases at V and 2 bases at J, with 12 bases between the two ends.

This clonotype was detected only a few times. V is TRBV15 and J is TRBJ2-2, with D perhaps TRBD2 (6 bases). The CDR3 totals 15 residues. The germline V gene has CDR1 LNHNV and CDR2 YYDKDF (reference sequence). V lost 2 bases to trimming and J lost 2 bases, with 9 bases between them. The CDR3 region has the DNA TGTGCCACCAGCAGACCGGGACTTAACACCGGGGAGCTGTTTTTT. It specifies CATSRPGLNTGELFF.